This TCR beta chain is drawn from a study of T-cell memory formation after mild COVID-19. Study as a whole: TCR clusters were mostly donor specific. Broader study findings: Clones shrinking between day 15 and 85 showed a balanced CD4/CD8 split, and those that grew later tilted toward CD4+. Contracting clones localized mainly to CM and EM when CD4+ and mainly to EMRA when CD8+. Researchers found some responding clones in pre-infection memory, a sign that cross-reactive memory joined.

TCRdb re-called the 5' RACE reads with MiXCR, one entry per CDR3 protein. Of some 210,000 distinct CDR3 sequences in the sample, roughly 10% were seen once. A word on this clonotype: Its antigen is not known.

V lost 0 bases to trimming and J lost 5 bases; unmatched junction nucleotides: 6. The CDR3 loop spans 15 amino acids. In germline, CDR1 is SGHRS, CDR2 YFSETQ. Sequences were obtained from PBMCs or a T cell subset sorted from them (not recorded which). The V gene is TRBV5-1, the J gene TRBJ2-5, with 8 positions matching TRBD2. This TCR derives from a man between 18 and 35 years old who had mild COVID-19 (a few samples of this study predate the infection). Cell type and time point are not known. CDR3 bases: TGCGCCAGCAGCTTGGCATCGGGGGGGTATGAGACCCAGTACTTC. Translating it yields CASSLASGGYETQYF.